These 26 T cell receptor beta chains originate from one sample sequenced in a study of CD8 T cells in Susac syndrome. The RNA, about 0.45 to 1 ug, was put through reverse transcription using random hexamers. One entry per CDR3 protein, called by TCRdb with MiXCR from the immunoSEQ multiplex PCR reads. The data hold 150,000 to 200,000 distinct CDR3 sequences, with around 95% observed a single time. Source material: CD4+ T cells from PBMCs. The origin of the receptors is a human donor in good health.

The chain uses TRBV5-1 and TRBJ1-1; D not resolved. V lost 0 bases and J 1 base, leaving 10 bases between the germline ends. The V gene's germline CDR1 is SGHRS and CDR2 YFSETQ. CDR3 size: 15 residues. The CDR3 DNA sequence: TGCGCCAGCAGCTTGGAGGTTGGGTCGAACACTGAAGCTTTCTTT. It encodes CASSLEVGSNTEAFF.

The chain couples TRBV5-6 to TRBJ2-1, with 15 positions matching TRBD2. The CDR3 runs to 17 residues. Germline lookup yields CDR1 SGHDT and CDR2 YYEEEE. J gave up 4 bases and V 3 bases, and 5 bases lay outside the gene matches. In DNA form, the CDR3 reads TGTGCCAGCAGCTGGGGACTAGCGGGGGGTCTATACAATGAGCAGTTCTTC. This translates into CASSWGLAGGLYNEQFF.

The rearrangement joins TRBV20-1 to TRBJ1-6, with 8 bases that match TRBD1. V lost 4 bases to trimming and J lost 10 bases; unmatched junction nucleotides: 12. The CDR3 is made up of 15 amino acids. Per germline, CDR1 DFQATT and CDR2 SNEGSKA (reference sequence). The CDR3 DNA reads as TGCAGTGCTAAAAAGCCTGGACAGGGCCGCTCACCCCTCCACTTT. It translates to CSAKKPGQGRSPLHF.

The V and J genes are TRBV2 and TRBJ1-2; TRBD1 matches at 9 bases. The CDR3 is 15 amino acids. Trimming took 10 bases from V and 0 from J; bases not matched to a gene: 9. Per germline, CDR1 SNHLY and CDR2 FYNNEI. This CDR3 is CATTVDRGSNYGYTF. DNA of the CDR3: TGTGCCACCACCGTGGACAGGGGATCTAACTATGGCTACACCTTC.

V gene TRBV2 combines with J gene TRBJ2-3; the match to TRBD1 covers 7 bases. The CDR3 spans 13 residues. Per germline, CDR1 SNHLY and CDR2 FYNNEI. After removal of 7 bases from V and 4 bases from J, the junction contained 5 bases not matched to a gene. In DNA form, the CDR3 reads TGTGCCAGCAAAGGGGGCCTTGCAGATACGCAGTATTTT. Residues: CASKGGLADTQYF. Full variable domain (outside the CDR3, taken from reference TRBV2 and TRBJ2-3): EPEVTQTPSHQVTQMGQEVILRCVPISNHLYFYWYRQILGQKVEFLVSFYNNEISEKSEIFDDQFSVERPDGSNFTLKIRSTKLEDSAMYFCASKGGLADTQYFGPGTRLTVL.

This chain links TRBV29-1 with TRBJ1-1, with D maybe TRBD1 (6 bases). CDR1 and CDR2 from the germline V gene are SQVTM and ANQGSEA. V lost 3 bases and J lost 11, with 16 bases in between. This CDR3 has 12 amino acids. The CDR3 DNA follows: TGCAGCGTTGATCGGGGGGCGCGGACCGCTTTCTTT. Its translation is CSVDRGARTAFF.

The CDR3 coding sequence is TGTGCCAGCAGTTTGACAGTCTATAGCAATCAGCCCCAGCATTTT. This translates into CASSLTVYSNQPQHF. This chain joins TRBV27 and TRBJ1-5; tentatively, D is TRBD1 (5 bases). The CDR3 sequence is 15 residues long. Per germline, CDR1 MNHEY and CDR2 SMNVEV (reference sequence). The V end lost 3 bases, the J end lost 0 bases, and 9 bases lay between the germline ends.

The chain combines TRBV30 with TRBJ2-7; TRBD2 matches at 7 bases. CDR3 size: 14 residues. The V segment lost 1 base and the J segment 6 bases; nucleotides outside the gene matches: 9. Germline assignment: CDR1 GTSNPN and CDR2 SVGIG (reference sequence). CDR3 region: CAWSGSAGRGEQYF. Written as DNA, the CDR3 is TGTGCCTGGAGTGGGAGCGCAGGGAGGGGCGAGCAGTACTTC.

This clonotype was seen only once. The chain recombines TRBV12-3 or TRBV12-4 with TRBJ1-1, with D uncertain. CDR3 size: 14 residues. The V end was cut by 6 bases, the J end by 4 bases, with 15 bases between. CDR3 residues: CASSRPRWGTEAFF. CDR3 nucleotides: TGTGCCAGCAGCCGCCCCCGGTGGGGCACTGAAGCTTTCTTT.

The chain carries TRBV7-2 and TRBJ2-1, with 7 bases fitting TRBD1. The trim removed 5 bases at V and 4 bases at J, leaving 5 bases unmatched. The CDR3 spans 14 residues. Looked up from germline, CDR1 is SGHTA and CDR2 is FQGNSA. This CDR3 is CASSAGGGYNEQFF. In DNA form, the CDR3 reads TGTGCCAGCAGCGCAGGGGGTGGATACAATGAGCAGTTCTTC.

The V and J genes are TRBV23-1 and TRBJ1-6; D may be TRBD1 (5 bases). TRBV23-1 falls under the ORF class, with uncertain function. V was pared by 2 bases and J by 10 bases, with 18 bases between. The length of the CDR3 is 16 residues. CDR3 nucleotides: TGCGCCAGCAGTCAAATTAGGGGACGGGGTCGGTCACCCCTCCACTTT. This gives the protein CASSQIRGRGRSPLHF.

The chain joins TRBV30 to TRBJ1-5; 8 bases match TRBD1. The germline V gene encodes CDR1 GTSNPN and CDR2 SVGIG (reference sequence). This CDR3 has 13 residues. The J segment lost 6 bases and the V segment lost 3 bases, leaving 4 bases of the junction unmatched. The CDR3 is CAWSGQGSQPQHF. The CDR3 coding sequence is TGTGCCTGGAGCGGACAGGGCAGTCAGCCCCAGCATTTT.

The rearrangement uses TRBV12-3 or TRBV12-4 and TRBJ1-6; D might be TRBD1 (6 bases). V lost 3 bases and J 8 bases, leaving 11 bases between the germline ends. The length of the CDR3 is 14 residues. The CDR3 coding sequence is TGTGCCAGCAGTTTTACAGGGCGGGATTCACCCCTCCACTTT. This translates into CASSFTGRDSPLHF.

The chain recombines TRBV20-1 with TRBJ2-7, with a possible D match to TRBD1 (5 bases). The CDR3 runs to 14 residues. CDR1 DFQATT and CDR2 SNEGSKA come from the germline V gene (reference sequence). V lost 0 bases and J 7 bases, leaving 16 bases between the germline ends. In nucleotides, the CDR3 is TGCAGTGCTAGAGATCTCGCTAGGGGCCTGGAGCAGTACTTC. Its protein is CSARDLARGLEQYF.

The chain couples TRBV6-1 to TRBJ1-2; 7 nucleotides line up with TRBD1. CDR1 and CDR2 (germline): MNHNS, SASEGT. CDR3 length: 15 amino acids. Trimming at V came to 0 bases and at J to 4 bases, leaving 5 bases not matched to a gene. The CDR3 DNA reads TGTGCCAGCAGTGAAGCCCTAACAGGGGTCTATGGCTACACCTTC. Translating it yields CASSEALTGVYGYTF.

Only a few counts were recorded for this clonotype. The chain recombines TRBV11-2 with TRBJ2-3, with D tentatively TRBD1 (6 bases). Germline CDR1 and CDR2: SGHAT and FQNNGV. The CDR3 is made up of 14 amino acids. The ends were cut back, 4 bases at V and 6 bases at J, with 14 bases in the middle. As DNA, the CDR3 is TGTGCCAGCAGCTCAGGGGTTCCGCCGGATACGCAGTATTTT. Translated: CASSSGVPPDTQYF.

The chain joins TRBV15 to TRBJ2-1; 7 bases agree with TRBD2. Germline trimming cut 4 bases from V and 8 bases from J; bases unmatched to any gene: 5. Germline lookup yields CDR1 LNHNV and CDR2 YYDKDF (reference sequence). The CDR3 sequence is 13 residues long. As DNA, the CDR3 is TGTGCCACCAGCATTTGGGGGGGTCATGAGCAGTTCTTC. Translation: CATSIWGGHEQFF. Supplemented by reference TRBV15 and TRBJ2-1, the full variable domain reads DAMVIQNPRYQVTQFGKPVTLSCSQTLNHNVMYWYQQKSSQAPKLLFHYYDKDFNNEADTPDNFQSRRPNTSFCFLDIRSPGLGDTAMYLCATSIWGGHEQFFGPGTRLTVL.

The V call is TRBV5-1, the J call TRBJ2-7, with 10 bases lining up with TRBD1. The CDR3 is 15 residues long. J was trimmed by 2 bases and V by 0 bases; bases with no gene match: 2. Germline CDR1 is SGHRS and CDR2 is YFSETQ. The CDR3 region is CASSLDGTGAYEQYF. The CDR3 DNA reads TGCGCCAGCAGCTTGGACGGGACAGGGGCCTACGAGCAGTACTTC.

The chain is built from TRBV29-1 and TRBJ1-1, with D unresolved. Germline V gene lookup returns CDR1 SQVTM and CDR2 ANQGSEA. This CDR3 region has 11 residues. V dropped 4 bases and J dropped 11 bases, with 14 bases sitting between them. For the CDR3, the DNA is TGCAGCGTTGCTCGTACAGAAGAGGCTTTCTTT. Amino acid sequence: CSVARTEEAFF.

The chain joins TRBV5-6 to TRBJ2-3; unclear D gene. The ends were cut back, 2 bases at V and 5 bases at J, with 12 bases in the middle. This CDR3 is 14 amino acids long. Looked up from germline, CDR1 is SGHDT and CDR2 is YYEEEE. CDR3 nucleotide sequence: TGTGCCAGCAGCTTCCGCGCGGTGGGAGATACGCAGTATTTT. Its translation: CASSFRAVGDTQYF.

V is TRBV10-3 and J is TRBJ2-5; 9 bases are shared with TRBD1. This CDR3 contains 14 residues. Per germline, CDR1 ENHRY and CDR2 SYGVKD. V gave up 4 bases and J gave up 1 base; unmatched junction bases: 1. This chain's CDR3 is CAISGTGAQETQYF. The CDR3 nucleotides are TGTGCCATCAGTGGGACAGGGGCCCAAGAGACCCAGTACTTC.

This clonotype showed up just once. This chain joins TRBV24-1 and TRBJ2-1, with 9 bases matching TRBD2. The length of the CDR3 is 19 residues. The trim removed 4 bases at V and 0 bases at J, leaving 12 bases unmatched. CDR1 KGHDR and CDR2 SFDVKD come from the germline V gene. CDR3 sequence (DNA): TGTGCCACCAGTGACCCGAACGCGGGGGGGGATCGCTCCTACAATGAGCAGTTCTTC. Amino acids: CATSDPNAGGDRSYNEQFF.

This rearrangement joins TRBV10-3 to TRBJ1-1, with 7 bases matching TRBD1. The length of the CDR3 is 13 residues. V shed 10 bases and J 0 bases; nucleotides not matched to a gene: 5. Germline V CDR1 and CDR2: ENHRY, SYGVKD. CDR3 in DNA: TGTGCCACGGAGACAGGGTTGAACACTGAAGCTTTCTTT. Residues: CATETGLNTEAFF.

The rearrangement links TRBV30 to TRBJ2-6; D possibly corresponds to TRBD2 (7 bases). The CDR3 sequence is 15 residues long. CDR1 is GTSNPN, CDR2 SVGIG, per germline (reference sequence). Trimming pared 5 bases from V and 0 bases from J, leaving 11 bases between. This chain's CDR3 is CAWGGALSGANVLTF. The CDR3 nucleotides read TGTGCCTGGGGGGGGGCCCTCTCTGGGGCCAACGTCCTGACTTTC. Full variable domain (missing parts from reference TRBV30 and TRBJ2-6): SQTIHQWPATLVQPVGSPLSLECTVEGTSNPNLYWYRQAAGRGLQLLFYSVGIGQISSEVPQNLSASRPQDRQFILSSKKLLLSDSGFYLCAWGGALSGANVLTFGAGSRLTVL.

The table lists this clonotype with a few counts. The V and J genes are TRBV2 and TRBJ1-1; weak D call: TRBD1 (5 bases). CDR3 length equals 13 residues. The germline gives CDR1 SNHLY, CDR2 FYNNEI. Trimming took off 8 bases at V and 1 base at J, with 11 bases between the two ends. In nucleotides, the CDR3 is TGTGCCAGCCGGACCCAGGGGAACACTGAAGCTTTCTTT. Protein product: CASRTQGNTEAFF. Combining the CDR3 with reference TRBV2 and TRBJ1-1 gives the whole variable domain EPEVTQTPSHQVTQMGQEVILRCVPISNHLYFYWYRQILGQKVEFLVSFYNNEISEKSEIFDDQFSVERPDGSNFTLKIRSTKLEDSAMYFCASRTQGNTEAFFGQGTRLTVV.

The V call is TRBV6-2 or TRBV6-3, the J call TRBJ1-2; 10 positions agree with TRBD1. Trimming removed 4 bases from V and 5 bases from J; junction bases left unmatched: 7. Germline CDR1 reads MNHEY; CDR2 reads SVGEGT. The CDR3 spans 15 residues. This chain's CDR3 is CASSFPGTGAYGYTF. CDR3 bases: TGTGCCAGCAGTTTTCCCGGGACAGGGGCTTATGGCTACACCTTC.